This T cell receptor beta chain emerged from a study of blood T cell repertoires in COVID-19. On the study more broadly: In each case, the material was cDNA or gDNA derived from T cells, B-cell-depleted T cells, or PBMCs.

CDR3 size: 19 residues. CDR1 and CDR2 (germline): LNHDA, SQIVND (reference sequence). Germline trimming cut 6 bases from V and 4 bases from J; bases unmatched to any gene: 17. Authors' data handling: Amplified reference gene primers provided the basis for estimating nucleated cell counts. Method: immunoSEQ multiplex PCR; TCRdb's copy keeps in-frame clones and lacks some. Clone size and V and J calls were adopted from that table, with D and trimming inferred from the DNA. This sample yields about 340,000 clones, of which 75% to 90% are seen a single time; about 6% belongs to the top ten. The receptor was isolated from a woman between 50 and 59 years old with COVID-19, enrolled during active disease. This chain links TRBV19 with TRBJ2-1; TRBD2 matches at 11 bases. Input material: peripheral blood. The CDR3 sequence is CASRRVAGGPVDRYNEQFF. The CDR3 nucleotides read TGTGCCAGTAGACGGGTAGCGGGAGGGCCGGTCGATCGATACAATGAGCAGTTCTTC.